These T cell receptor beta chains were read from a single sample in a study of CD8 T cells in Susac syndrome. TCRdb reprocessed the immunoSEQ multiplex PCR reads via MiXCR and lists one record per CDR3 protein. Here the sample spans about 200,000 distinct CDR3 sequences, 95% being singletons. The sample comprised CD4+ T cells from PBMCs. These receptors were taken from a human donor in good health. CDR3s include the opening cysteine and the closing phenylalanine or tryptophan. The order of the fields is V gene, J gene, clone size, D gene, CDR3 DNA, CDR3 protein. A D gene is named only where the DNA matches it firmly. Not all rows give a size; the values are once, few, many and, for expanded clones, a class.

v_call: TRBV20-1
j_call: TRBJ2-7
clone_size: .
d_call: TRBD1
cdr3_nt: TGCAGCCCAAGGGGGCGCACGACCTACGAGCAGTACTTC
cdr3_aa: CSPRGRTTYEQYF

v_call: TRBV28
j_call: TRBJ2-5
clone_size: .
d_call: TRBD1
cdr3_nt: TGTGCCAGCAGCGCGTCCGGGACAGGGCAACAGACCCAGTACTTC
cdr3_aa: CASSASGTGQQTQYF

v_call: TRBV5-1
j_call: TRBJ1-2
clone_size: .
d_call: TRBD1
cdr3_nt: TGCGCCAGCCGGACAGGGGCTAACTATGGCTACACCTTC
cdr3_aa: CASRTGANYGYTF

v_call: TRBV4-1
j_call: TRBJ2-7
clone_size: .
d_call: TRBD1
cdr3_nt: TGCGCCAGCAGCCAGGAGGGACAGGGGGTTGGGGAGCAGTACTTC
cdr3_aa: CASSQEGQGVGEQYF

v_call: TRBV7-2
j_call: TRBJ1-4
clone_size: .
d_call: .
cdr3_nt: TGTGCCAGCAGCCAAGGGGTATCCAGAGAAAAACTGTTTTTT
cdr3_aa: CASSQGVSREKLFF

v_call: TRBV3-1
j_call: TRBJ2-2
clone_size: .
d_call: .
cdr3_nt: TGTGCCAGCAGCTTTCTGGGACCTACGGGCGGGGAGCTGTTTTTT
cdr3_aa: CASSFLGPTGGELFF

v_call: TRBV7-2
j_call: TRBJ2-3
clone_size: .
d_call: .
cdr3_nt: TGTGCCAGCAGCTGGCGGGGGCCCACTGCCACAGATACGCAGTATTTT
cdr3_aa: CASSWRGPTATDTQYF

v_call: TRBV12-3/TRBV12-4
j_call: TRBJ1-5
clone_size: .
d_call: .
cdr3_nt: TGTGCCAGCAGTCCTCGACAGATCAGGCAGCCCCAGCATTTT
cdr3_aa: CASSPRQIRQPQHF

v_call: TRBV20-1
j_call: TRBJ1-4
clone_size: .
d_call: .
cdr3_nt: TGCAGTGCTAGAGACGAAGGGGAAAAACTGTTTTTT
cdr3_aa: CSARDEGEKLFF

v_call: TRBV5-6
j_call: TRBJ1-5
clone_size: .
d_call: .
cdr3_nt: TGTGCCAGCAGCTTAGGGTCGCCTCAGCCCCAGCATTTT
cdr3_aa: CASSLGSPQPQHF

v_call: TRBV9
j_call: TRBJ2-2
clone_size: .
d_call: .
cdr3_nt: TGTGCCAGCAGCCAGAGCGGGAACACCGGGGAGCTGTTTTTT
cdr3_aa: CASSQSGNTGELFF

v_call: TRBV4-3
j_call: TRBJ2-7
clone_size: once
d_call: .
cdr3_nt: TGCGCCAGCAGCCGATCTATTCAGTCGGACGAGCAGTACTTC
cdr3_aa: CASSRSIQSDEQYF

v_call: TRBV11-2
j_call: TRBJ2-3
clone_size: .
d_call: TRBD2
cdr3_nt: TGTGCCAGCAGCTTGAGACTAGCCGACGCTAGCACAGATACGCAGTATTTT
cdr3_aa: CASSLRLADASTDTQYF

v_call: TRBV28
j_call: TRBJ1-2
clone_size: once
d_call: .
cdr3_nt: TGTGCCAGCAGTGCCACTGAGTATGGCTACACCTTC
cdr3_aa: CASSATEYGYTF

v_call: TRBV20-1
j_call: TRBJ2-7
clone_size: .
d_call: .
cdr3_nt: TGCAGTGCTTGGGCCGGGACTGAGTCCTACGAGCAGTACTTC
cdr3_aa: CSAWAGTESYEQYF

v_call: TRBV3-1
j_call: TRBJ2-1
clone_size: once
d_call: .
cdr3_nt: TGTGCCAGCAGCCGACCTCCTCATGAGCAGTTCTTC
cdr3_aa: CASSRPPHEQFF

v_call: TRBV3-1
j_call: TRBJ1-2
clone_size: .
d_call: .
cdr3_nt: TGTGCCAGCAGCCAAGATTCGGTACAGGGCTATGGCTACACCTTC
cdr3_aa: CASSQDSVQGYGYTF

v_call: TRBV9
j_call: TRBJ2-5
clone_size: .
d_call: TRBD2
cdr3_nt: TGTGCCAGCAGCGTAGGCGGGGGCCAAGAGACCCAGTACTTC
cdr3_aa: CASSVGGGQETQYF

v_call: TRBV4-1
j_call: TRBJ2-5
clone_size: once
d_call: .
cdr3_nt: TGCGCCAGCAGCCAACCACAGGAGACCCAGTACTTC
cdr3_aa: CASSQPQETQYF

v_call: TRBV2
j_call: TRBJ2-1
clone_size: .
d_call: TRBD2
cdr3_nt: TGTGCCAGCAGGGGACTAGCGGGAGTGGTAAATGAGCAGTTCTTC
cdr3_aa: CASRGLAGVVNEQFF

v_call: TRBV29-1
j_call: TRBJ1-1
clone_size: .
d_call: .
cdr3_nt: TGCAGCGTCACCCGGGGTTGGAACACTGAAGCTTTCTTT
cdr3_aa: CSVTRGWNTEAFF

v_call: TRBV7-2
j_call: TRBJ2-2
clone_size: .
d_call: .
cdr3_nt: TGTGCCAGCAGCTTAGCCATTCTCACCGGGGAGCTGTTTTTT
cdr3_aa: CASSLAILTGELFF

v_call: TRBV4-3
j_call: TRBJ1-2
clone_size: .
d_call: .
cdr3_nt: TGCGCCAGCAGCCAAAGCGGAACCTATGGCTACACCTTC
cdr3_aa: CASSQSGTYGYTF

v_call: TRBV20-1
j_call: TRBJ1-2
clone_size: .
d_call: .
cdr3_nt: TGCAGTGCTACCCCGCGTTCCTATGGCTACACCTTC
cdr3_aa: CSATPRSYGYTF

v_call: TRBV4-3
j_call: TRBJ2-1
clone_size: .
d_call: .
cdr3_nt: TGCGCCAGCAGCCAAGGGCGTGAACAGCAGTTCTTC
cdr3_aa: CASSQGREQQFF

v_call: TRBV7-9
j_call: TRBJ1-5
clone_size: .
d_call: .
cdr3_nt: TGTGCCAGCAGCTTAGCGAGGGAGGATCAGCCCCAGCATTTT
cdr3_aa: CASSLAREDQPQHF

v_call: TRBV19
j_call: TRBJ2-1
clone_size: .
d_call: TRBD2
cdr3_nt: TGTGCCAGTAGTTTAGCGGGAAATGAGCAGTTCTTC
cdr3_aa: CASSLAGNEQFF

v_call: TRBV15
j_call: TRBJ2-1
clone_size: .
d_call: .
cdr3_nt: TGTGCCACCAGCAGAGATCACACAGGGCATAAGTTCTTC
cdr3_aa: CATSRDHTGHKFF

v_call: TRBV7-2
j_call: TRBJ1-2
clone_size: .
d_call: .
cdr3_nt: TGTGCCAGCAGCTTAGCGCGGATTTCCACTTATGGCTACACCTTC
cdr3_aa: CASSLARISTYGYTF

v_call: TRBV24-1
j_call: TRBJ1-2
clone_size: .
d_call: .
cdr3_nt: TGTGCCACCAAAAGGGACGGATCGTCTTATGGCTACACCTTC
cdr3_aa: CATKRDGSSYGYTF